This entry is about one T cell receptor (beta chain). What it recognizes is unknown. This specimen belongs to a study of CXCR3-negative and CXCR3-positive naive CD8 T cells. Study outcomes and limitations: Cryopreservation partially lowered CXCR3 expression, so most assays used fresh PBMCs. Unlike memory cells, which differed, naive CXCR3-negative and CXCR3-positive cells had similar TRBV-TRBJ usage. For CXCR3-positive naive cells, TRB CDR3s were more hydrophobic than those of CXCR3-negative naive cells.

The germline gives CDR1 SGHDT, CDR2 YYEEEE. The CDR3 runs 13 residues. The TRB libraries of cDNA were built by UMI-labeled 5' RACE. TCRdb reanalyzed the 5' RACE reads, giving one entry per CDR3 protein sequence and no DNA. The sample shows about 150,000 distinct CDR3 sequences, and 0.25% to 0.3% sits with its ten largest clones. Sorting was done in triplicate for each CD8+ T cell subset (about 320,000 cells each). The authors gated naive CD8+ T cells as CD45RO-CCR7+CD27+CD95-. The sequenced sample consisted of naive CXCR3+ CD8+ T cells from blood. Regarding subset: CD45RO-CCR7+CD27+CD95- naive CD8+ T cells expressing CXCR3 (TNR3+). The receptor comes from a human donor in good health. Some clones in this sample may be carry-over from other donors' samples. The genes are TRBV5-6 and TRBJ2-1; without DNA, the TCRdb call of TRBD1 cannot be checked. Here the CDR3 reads CASSPGTLNEQFF.